These 20 T cell receptor beta chains came from one sample sequenced in a study of HIV-infected children after antiretroviral therapy interruption. The treatment here: PENTA 11 planned treatment interruption arm or continuous ART arm. Unique molecular identifiers were included in an RNA-based 3' RACE TCR library. MiXCR, run by TCRdb on the 3' RACE reads, gives a single entry per CDR3 protein. The data contain nearly 15,000 distinct CDR3 sequences, 3% to 4% of them singletons. The sequenced sample was CD45RO+ CD8+ T cells from PBMCs, pooled from several time points, obtained from a donor given antiretroviral therapy, either interrupted or continuous. The subset was: memory CD8+ CD45RO+ CD45RA- T cells. All receptors derive from a pool of human donors with HIV.

The chain is built from TRBV7-2 and TRBJ2-7; 7 bases match TRBD1. J was trimmed by 5 bases and V by 1 base; bases with no gene match: 5. The CDR3 length is 14 residues. Germline CDR1 and CDR2: SGHTA and FQGNSA. The CDR3 coding sequence is TGTGCCAGCAGCTTAGTAGGGGGCCTCCACGAGCAGTACTTC. It yields the protein CASSLVGGLHEQYF.

Many counts were recorded for this clonotype. The CDR3 region has the DNA TGTGCCAGCAGCCAAGTCGGGTTCTCTGGGGCCAACGTCCTGACTTTC. This encodes CASSQVGFSGANVLTF. The V gene is TRBV3-1, the J gene TRBJ2-6, with D unclear. Looked up from germline, CDR1 is LGHDT and CDR2 is YNNKEL (reference sequence). CDR3 length: 16 residues. The ends were cut back, 1 base at V and 0 bases at J, with 7 bases in the middle.

This clonotype appeared many times. This rearrangement joins TRBV5-1 to TRBJ2-7; 7 nucleotides match TRBD1. The CDR3 loop spans 13 amino acids. Germline loops: CDR1 SGHRS, CDR2 YFSETQ. Germline trimming cut 3 bases from V and 2 bases from J; bases unmatched to any gene: 2. The CDR3 sequence: CASSYDRAYEQYF. Here the CDR3 DNA reads TGCGCCAGCAGCTACGACAGGGCCTACGAGCAGTACTTC. The full variable domain, in which reference TRBV5-1 and TRBJ2-7 provide the parts outside the CDR3, is KAGVTQTPRYLIKTRGQQVTLSCSPISGHRSVSWYQQTPGQGLQFLFEYFSETQRNKGNFPGRFSGRQFSNSRSEMNVSTLELGDSALYLCASSYDRAYEQYFGPGTRLTVT.

This clonotype showed up many times. This chain connects TRBV27 to TRBJ1-6; 7 bases align to TRBD1. Germline V gives CDR1 MNHEY, CDR2 SMNVEV (reference sequence). The V gene end was trimmed by 3 bases and the J gene end by 10 bases; junction bases not matched to a gene: 6. The CDR3 extends over 14 amino acids. In DNA form, the CDR3 reads TGTGCCAGCAGTTTGCCGGGACAGAAATCACCCCTCCACTTT. Its translation is CASSLPGQKSPLHF.

This clonotype was found many times. The genes are TRBV12-3 or TRBV12-4 and TRBJ2-3; 11 bases agree with TRBD1. V shed 7 bases, J shed 5 bases, and the junction held 5 bases outside the gene matches. CDR3 length: 14 amino acids. CDR3 coding DNA: TGTGCCAGCAACGGACAGGGGGCCGTAGATACGCAGTATTTT. It translates to CASNGQGAVDTQYF.

Ten or more counts support this clonotype. The V gene is TRBV20-1, the J gene TRBJ2-5, with D perhaps TRBD1 (5 bases). This CDR3 is built from 14 residues. V shed 0 bases and J shed 1 base, with 9 bases lying between them. Germline lookup yields CDR1 DFQATT and CDR2 SNEGSKA (reference sequence). CDR3 amino acids: CSARDGASQETQYF. The CDR3, as DNA: TGCAGTGCTAGAGATGGGGCTAGCCAAGAGACCCAGTACTTC.

This clonotype is classed as medium-sized (0.01 to 0.1%). Here the CDR3 DNA reads TGTGCCAGCAGCCCCCCGGGACAGGGGGCCAACAATGAGCAGTTCTTC. It translates to CASSPPGQGANNEQFF. The chain has TRBV7-9 and TRBJ2-1; 12 bases are shared with TRBD1. The CDR3 extends over 16 amino acids. The germline CDR1 and CDR2 sequences are SEHNR and FQNEAQ (reference sequence). The trim removed 5 bases at V and 5 bases at J, leaving 7 bases unmatched.

This clonotype was seen ten or more times. J is TRBJ2-3 and V is TRBV2, with D possibly being TRBD2 (6 bases). Trimming removed 8 bases from V and 2 bases from J, with 11 bases in between. Germline V lookup: CDR1 SNHLY, CDR2 FYNNEI. The CDR3 has 13 residues. CDR3 in DNA: TGTGCCAGCCGCGGGGTGATCACAGATACGCAGTATTTT. It translates to CASRGVITDTQYF.

The sample holds many counts of this clonotype. This chain joins TRBV5-1 and TRBJ2-2; perhaps TRBD1 as D (6 bases). Germline loops: CDR1 SGHRS, CDR2 YFSETQ. Trimming stripped 4 bases from V and 1 base from J, with 11 bases between. The CDR3 length is 15 residues. DNA of the CDR3: TGCGCCAGCAGCGACCGGACAGTGAACACCGGGGAGCTGTTTTTT. This translates into CASSDRTVNTGELFF.

This chain joins TRBV13 and TRBJ2-7, with TRBD2 as a possible D gene (5 bases). The CDR3 is 15 amino acids. From germline, CDR1 is PRHDT and CDR2 FYEKMQ (reference sequence). V gave up 4 bases and J gave up 3 bases, with 16 bases separating them. The CDR3 sequence: CASSSLVYPNYEQYF. Written as DNA, the CDR3 is TGTGCCAGCAGCTCACTAGTTTATCCCAACTACGAGCAGTACTTC.

This clonotype was counted many times. The chain is built from TRBV2 and TRBJ2-1; 8 nucleotides align to TRBD2. The CDR3 loop spans 15 amino acids. Germline loops: CDR1 SNHLY, CDR2 FYNNEI. Trimming took 6 bases from V and 0 from J; bases not matched to a gene: 4. CDR3 DNA sequence: TGTGCCAGCAGGGAGCGGGGGAGCTCCTACAATGAGCAGTTCTTC. Its protein product is CASRERGSSYNEQFF.

Many counts were recorded for this clonotype. The chain combines TRBV19 with TRBJ2-1; D remains unclear. CDR1 LNHDA and CDR2 SQIVND come from the germline V gene (reference sequence). The V end was cut by 5 bases, the J end by 2 bases, with 7 bases between. The CDR3 has 13 residues. The CDR3 coding sequence is TGTGCCAGTAGTGTGGGCCCCTACAATGAGCAGTTCTTC. This sequence encodes CASSVGPYNEQFF.

This clonotype was detected many times. This chain uses TRBV28 with TRBJ1-1; TRBD1 agrees at 8 bases. The CDR3 consists of 12 residues. V shed 8 bases and J 4 bases; nucleotides not matched to a gene: 3. In germline, CDR1 is MDHEN, CDR2 SYDVKM. This chain's CDR3 is CASLRGRTEAFF. The CDR3 coding sequence is TGTGCCAGCCTCAGGGGGCGCACTGAAGCTTTCTTT.

This clonotype was seen at least ten times. The chain couples TRBV24-1 to TRBJ2-3; D gene unclear. The CDR3 loop spans 14 amino acids. From germline, CDR1 is KGHDR and CDR2 SFDVKD. Deletions cut 6 bases from V and 2 bases from J, with 11 bases between. The CDR3 protein is CATSLAGVTDTQYF. CDR3 DNA sequence: TGTGCCACCAGTCTCGCCGGAGTCACAGATACGCAGTATTTT.

This clonotype was seen ten or more times. This chain links TRBV6-1 with TRBJ1-5; D perhaps matches TRBD1 (5 bases). CDR1 MNHNS and CDR2 SASEGT come from the germline V gene. The CDR3 contains 14 residues. V was clipped by 3 bases and J by 4 bases, with 10 bases between them. CDR3 in amino acids: CASSDGGENQPQHF. In DNA, the CDR3 is TGTGCCAGCAGTGACGGAGGGGAAAATCAGCCCCAGCATTTT.

This clonotype occurred a few times. V gene TRBV5-1 combines with J gene TRBJ1-1; the D gene is possibly TRBD1 (5 bases). Germline CDR1 SGHRS, CDR2 YFSETQ. The CDR3 loop spans 12 amino acids. The V end lost 4 bases, the J end lost 7 bases, and 11 bases lay between the germline ends. DNA of the CDR3: TGCGCCAGCAGCCCGGGGACGGTTGAAGCTTTCTTT. Amino acids: CASSPGTVEAFF.

This clonotype was recorded many times. The chain combines TRBV6-5 with TRBJ2-4, with TRBD2 matching 7 bases. CDR3 length equals 16 residues. Germline V lookup: CDR1 MNHEY, CDR2 SVGAGI. V dropped 0 bases and J dropped 1; count of bases not matched to a gene: 3. CDR3 DNA: TGTGCCAGCAGTTACTCGTACGGGAGGGCCAAAAACATTCAGTACTTC. This translates into CASSYSYGRAKNIQYF.

This clonotype was recorded many times. This chain links TRBV2 with TRBJ1-4; TRBD1 is a possible D gene (6 bases). There are 15 residues in the CDR3. V lost 4 bases and J lost 4, with 13 bases in between. CDR1 is SNHLY, CDR2 FYNNEI, per germline. The CDR3 DNA is TGTGCCAGCAGTGGCTGGACAGCCAGTAATGAAAAACTGTTTTTT. Protein: CASSGWTASNEKLFF. The whole variable domain, filled in from reference TRBV2 and TRBJ1-4, reads EPEVTQTPSHQVTQMGQEVILRCVPISNHLYFYWYRQILGQKVEFLVSFYNNEISEKSEIFDDQFSVERPDGSNFTLKIRSTKLEDSAMYFCASSGWTASNEKLFFGSGTQLSVL.

This clonotype was observed at least ten times. The chain recombines TRBV29-1 with TRBJ2-1; the D is unclear. Germline V CDR1 and CDR2: SQVTM, ANQGSEA. V shed 3 bases and J shed 7 bases, with 10 bases lying between them. The CDR3 totals 12 residues. DNA for the CDR3: TGCAGCGTTGACGGGCCGAGGAATGAGCAGTTCTTC. This sequence encodes CSVDGPRNEQFF.

The J gene is TRBJ2-7, the V gene TRBV20-1, with 10 bases matching TRBD1. Germline-derived CDR1 and CDR2 are DFQATT and SNEGSKA (reference sequence). The J segment lost 6 bases and the V segment lost 3 bases, leaving 5 bases of the junction unmatched. The CDR3 is 13 amino acids. The CDR3 region has the DNA TGCAGTGCTAGCCACGGGGACAGGGGCGAGCAGTACTTC. Protein sequence: CSASHGDRGEQYF.